This T cell receptor beta chain was sequenced for a study of identifying expanded T cells in peripheral blood. The data were produced by immunoSEQ multiplex PCR, yet TCRdb's version contains in-frame clones alone and is incomplete. The table shows 90,000 to 95,000 clones, with roughly 87% occurring only once. Collection occurred without any documented infections or immune events in donors. The source material was blood. This receptor was identified in a person aged 18 to 75 in good health.

The CDR3 bases are TGTGCCAGCAGCAAACGGACAGGGAATGAGCAGTTCTTC. This encodes CASSKRTGNEQFF. The chain uses TRBV21-1 and TRBJ2-1; TRBD1, as called in the table, went unchecked against the DNA. TRBV21-1 is tagged as a pseudogene. The CDR3 length is 13 residues.